This TCR beta chain is from a study of cytomegalovirus exposure and HLA in healthy donors (dated by TCRdb to between 2016 and 2019). At the level of the whole study: The 666 repertoires of the first cohort and the 120 validation repertoires were produced on the same platform, according to a later analysis. The study was designed to test whether signatures of past pathogen exposure could be identified by cataloging public T cell receptors. A separate validation cohort of roughly 130 different subjects was used in addition to the roughly 670-subject first cohort. High-throughput TCR immunosequencing, statistical association of individual TCRs with disease status, and machine learning were combined to predict cytomegalovirus infection status.

To prepare the library, the immunoSEQ multiplex PCR assay was applied. The paper's data handling went like this. A statistical classification framework was built to diagnose cytomegalovirus status from the catalog of TCR beta chain sequences. Entries here come from immuneACCESS through TCRdb and include only in-frame sequences with V and J called. Some clones fail to appear in such tables; in the studies checked, an unresolved V gene covers under half of the shortfall, and the cause of the remainder is unknown. V, J and clone size were drawn from that table, and D and trimming were deduced from the DNA. The table for this sample lists approximately 150,000 clones; about 87% of them were counted only once. The ten largest make up approximately 10% of the sample. Counted from cysteine to phenylalanine, this CDR3 has 18 amino acids. Only the CDR3 part of the read is kept: 54 bases, read in frame from the first base. CDR1 and CDR2 were assigned from the germline V gene as MGHDK and SYGVNS. The germline ends are 22 bases apart after V is trimmed by 1 base and J by 4 bases.

This clone was counted a single time. The target of this receptor is not known. It has no much larger one-base neighbor in the sample; base qualities were not kept. Broad study findings and their caveats: The validation cohort had no HLA typing available for a later analysis, so co-occurrence within that cohort was assessed over all 120 or so repertoires. Most TCR sequences were observed very rarely across donors, whereas some public TCRs were present in many individuals. The study gave a list of some 150 TCR beta chains associated with cytomegalovirus. The classifier was reported to diagnose cytomegalovirus status with high specificity and sensitivity in both the original and validation cohorts. The authors suggested that the approach could potentially be extended to other disease states and immunological phenotypes. In a later analysis, TCRs clustered in the first cohort were found to also tend to co-occur in the 100 to 150 validation repertoires, with 94% of cluster scores above 0. Three of the identified cytomegalovirus-associated TCR beta chains were confirmed in vitro to be specific for cytomegalovirus antigens.

The donors were included in the validation cohort of approximately 120 subjects, a group kept apart from the roughly 680-subject first cohort. The chain employs TRBV25-1 and TRBJ1-2, with TRBD1 tentatively as D gene (5 bases match). The TCR sequence derives from a man between 18 and 29 years old in good health and CMV-seropositive. The sequenced material came from PBMCs. In nucleotides, the sequence is TGTGCCAGCAGTGAATCGTGGGTTGGGGCTACCACTACCTATGGCTACACCTTC. This codes for CASSESWVGATTTYGYTF.